Given below is one TCR beta chain in context. Its antigen is still unknown. This record comes from a study of CD8 T cells in ankylosing spondylitis. V lost 4 bases and J 13 bases, leaving 19 bases between the germline ends. Germline values: CDR1 LGHDT, CDR2 YNNKEL (reference sequence). The CDR3 length is 13 residues. The study, taken as a whole, reports: Clones linked to the disease showed a CD8+ phenotype. They occurred at relatively low frequencies in peripheral blood.

Library preparation for TCR beta used quantitative 5'-RACE with molecular barcodes. TCRdb itself ran the 5' RACE reads through MiXCR, one entry per CDR3 protein. Of approximately 350,000 distinct CDR3 sequences listed, 14% to 15% were seen once; the top ten hold less than 1.1%. The clonotype comes from a male donor with ankylosing spondylitis or in good health (not recorded which). Sequencing was carried out using blood, either unsorted or a sorted T cell fraction (not recorded which). V gene TRBV3-1 combines with J gene TRBJ1-2; tentatively, D is TRBD1 (5 bases). The CDR3 coding sequence is TGTGCCAGCAGCCTATCGGACGGGGCCCTTTCCACCTTC. Translation: CASSLSDGALSTF.